The next 32 T cell receptor beta chains were all read from a single sample in a study of blood T cell repertoires in COVID-19. Using immunoSEQ multiplex PCR, the repertoire was profiled, and TCRdb retains in-frame clones only, with some absent. The sample includes around 190,000 clones, 88% of them seen just once. Sequenced input: PBMCs or T cells enriched from blood (not recorded which). These receptors came from a woman between 18 and 30 years old who had recovered from COVID-19.

The rearrangement uses TRBV5-4 and TRBJ2-7; tentatively, D is TRBD1 (6 bases). CDR1 is SGHNT, CDR2 YYREEE, per germline (reference sequence). Between the trimmed V and J ends, which lost 4 bases and 6 bases, there was a span of 20 bases. The CDR3 length is 15 residues. CDR3 amino acids: CASSTSGTLSSEQYF. Written as DNA, the CDR3 is TGTGCCAGCAGCACCTCCGGGACACTCTCTTCCGAGCAGTACTTC. Drawing the rest from reference TRBV5-4 and TRBJ2-7, the complete variable domain is ETGVTQSPTHLIKTRGQQVTLRCSSQSGHNTVSWYQQALGQGPQFIFQYYREEENGRGNFPPRFSGLQFPNYSSELNVNALELDDSALYLCASSTSGTLSSEQYFGPGTRLTVT.

The CDR3 loop is CSARGPYEQYF. The CDR3, as DNA: TGCAGTGCCCGAGGGCCCTACGAGCAGTACTTC. The gene calls are TRBV20-1 and TRBJ2-7; possibly TRBD2 for D (5 bases). This CDR3 is built from 11 residues. The V gene lost 6 bases and the J gene lost 2 bases, with 8 bases spanning the gap. Germline V CDR1 and CDR2: DFQATT, SNEGSKA (reference sequence).

The V call is TRBV7-9, the J call TRBJ1-1, with a possible D match to TRBD1 (6 bases). Trimming left V 1 base short and J 5 bases short, with 17 bases between. CDR1 SEHNR and CDR2 FQNEAQ come from the germline V gene (reference sequence). CDR3 length equals 16 residues. The CDR3 reads CASSLDLGPQGTEAFF. Written as DNA, the CDR3 is TGTGCCAGCAGCTTAGACCTGGGACCACAGGGTACTGAAGCTTTCTTT.

The sample holds one count of this clone. This chain joins TRBV28 and TRBJ1-2; D perhaps matches TRBD1 (5 bases). V was shortened by 7 bases and J by 0 bases, with 21 bases between the two germline ends. The CDR3 contains 17 residues. Germline V lookup: CDR1 MDHEN, CDR2 SYDVKM. The CDR3 loop reads CASIFTRLGRANYGYTF. In DNA, the CDR3 is TGTGCCAGCATATTCACAAGACTGGGGCGAGCTAACTATGGCTACACCTTC.

The V and J genes are TRBV5-8 and TRBJ1-1; 7 bases agree with TRBD1. CDR1 is SGHTS and CDR2 is YDEGEE in the germline V gene. The CDR3 loop spans 13 amino acids. With V trimmed by 4 bases and J by 4 bases, 4 bases remained unmatched. CDR3: CASSQTGATEAFF. CDR3 DNA: TGTGCCAGCAGCCAAACAGGGGCCACTGAAGCTTTCTTT. The full variable domain, completed using reference TRBV5-8 and TRBJ1-1, is EAGVTQSPTHLIKTRGQQATLRCSPISGHTSVYWYQQALGLGLQFLLWYDEGEERNRGNFPPRFSGRQFPNYSSELNVNALELEDSALYLCASSQTGATEAFFGQGTRLTVV.

This clone was counted a few times. This chain links TRBV9 with TRBJ2-2; no reliable D call. This CDR3 contains 14 residues. The V gene lost 3 bases and the J gene lost 3 bases, with 9 bases spanning the gap. Germline V gene sequence: CDR1 SGDLS, CDR2 YYNGEE. CDR3 protein: CASSARMDTGELFF. The CDR3 nucleotides read TGTGCCAGCAGCGCGAGGATGGACACCGGGGAGCTGTTTTTT.

The chain links TRBV19 to TRBJ2-7, with a weak D call TRBD1 (5 bases). CDR1 and CDR2 (germline): LNHDA, SQIVND (reference sequence). Trimming pared 2 bases from V and 5 bases from J, leaving 13 bases between. The CDR3 contains 14 residues. CDR3 bases: TGTGCCAGTAGTATACGCGGCAGGGAAAACGAGCAGTACTTC. Its protein is CASSIRGRENEQYF.

This chain uses TRBV6-5 with TRBJ1-6, with D maybe TRBD1 (5 bases). The CDR3 spans 12 residues. Trimming removed 0 bases at V and 13 bases at J, with 7 bases between. From germline, CDR1 is MNHEY and CDR2 SVGAGI. In DNA, the CDR3 is TGTGCCAGCAGTTACTCGGAGGGGCCCCTCCACTTT. The encoded protein is CASSYSEGPLHF.

CDR3: CAMGQPSGNTIYF. The CDR3 DNA reads TGTGCCATGGGACAGCCCTCTGGAAACACCATATATTTT. V gene TRBV10-3 combines with J gene TRBJ1-3; 7 bases match TRBD1. The CDR3 consists of 13 residues. Trimming cost V 9 bases and J 0 bases; bases outside gene matches: 2. Looked up from germline, CDR1 is ENHRY and CDR2 is SYGVKD.

The chain combines TRBV10-3 with TRBJ2-3; tentatively, D is TRBD1 (6 bases). The CDR3 is 13 amino acids. V lost 8 bases, J lost 0 bases, and 9 bases lay in between. The germline V gene has CDR1 ENHRY and CDR2 SYGVKD. The CDR3 sequence is CAIGGGSTDTQYF. The CDR3 DNA reads as TGTGCCATCGGGGGCGGTAGCACAGATACGCAGTATTTT.

The rearrangement uses TRBV27 and TRBJ2-1; 12 bases are a match to TRBD2. Trimming cost V 6 bases and J 7 bases; bases outside gene matches: 7. Germline CDR1 reads MNHEY; CDR2 reads SMNVEV (reference sequence). The CDR3 totals 15 residues. The CDR3 nucleotides are TGTGCCAGCAGCTTACTAGCGGGAGGAGGGAATGAGCAGTTCTTC. This gives the protein CASSLLAGGGNEQFF.

The rearrangement uses TRBV19 and TRBJ1-1; D is unclear. V dropped 5 bases and J dropped 1 base, with 11 bases sitting between them. Germline CDR1 and CDR2: LNHDA and SQIVND (reference sequence). The CDR3 loop spans 14 amino acids. In DNA, the CDR3 is TGTGCCAGTAGTCCGACCTACAGGAACACTGAAGCTTTCTTT. This sequence encodes CASSPTYRNTEAFF.

The rearrangement joins TRBV7-9 to TRBJ1-4; TRBD1 agrees at 7 bases. The V segment lost 5 bases and the J segment 1 base; nucleotides outside the gene matches: 1. From germline, CDR1 is SEHNR and CDR2 FQNEAQ (reference sequence). CDR3 length: 14 residues. DNA of the CDR3: TGTGCCAGCAGCCAGGGGGGAACTAATGAAAAACTGTTTTTT. It codes for CASSQGGTNEKLFF.

In this sample, this clone turned up once. The chain carries TRBV18 and TRBJ2-1; 11 bases line up with TRBD2. Germline loops: CDR1 KGHSH, CDR2 LQKENI. V shed 6 bases, J shed 5 bases, and the junction held 3 bases outside the gene matches. CDR3 length: 14 residues. The CDR3 nucleotides read TGTGCCAGCTCCGGGACTAGCGGTGACAATGAGCAGTTCTTC. As protein: CASSGTSGDNEQFF.

The J gene is TRBJ1-1, the V gene TRBV9; the D gene is possibly TRBD1 (6 bases). The V gene lost 6 bases and the J gene lost 1 base, with 10 bases spanning the gap. This CDR3 has 13 amino acids. The germline V gene encodes CDR1 SGDLS and CDR2 YYNGEE. The CDR3 sequence is CASTKGENTEAFF. CDR3 nucleotide sequence: TGTGCCAGCACTAAGGGGGAGAACACTGAAGCTTTCTTT.

The chain recombines TRBV5-1 with TRBJ1-1; D remains ambiguous. V gave up 0 bases and J gave up 0 bases, with 9 bases separating them. CDR1 is SGHRS, CDR2 YFSETQ, per germline. This CDR3 has 15 amino acids. As DNA, the CDR3 is TGCGCCAGCAGCTTGGACAGCCCAATGAACACTGAAGCTTTCTTT. Translation: CASSLDSPMNTEAFF.

The rearrangement joins TRBV19 to TRBJ2-2, with D hard to call. Deletions cut 3 bases from V and 1 base from J, with 9 bases between. The CDR3 has 15 amino acids. From germline, CDR1 is LNHDA and CDR2 SQIVND (reference sequence). The CDR3 DNA reads as TGTGCCAGTAGTATGAGACACATGAACACCGGGGAGCTGTTTTTT. Its protein product is CASSMRHMNTGELFF.

The chain employs TRBV14 and TRBJ2-1; the D gene is possibly TRBD2 (5 bases). The V end was cut by 4 bases, the J end by 4 bases, with 17 bases between. The CDR3 totals 16 residues. Germline lookup yields CDR1 SGHDN and CDR2 FVKESK. CDR3 sequence reads: CASSRGYGVGYNEQFF. For the CDR3, the DNA is TGTGCCAGCAGCCGAGGGTATGGGGTCGGGTACAATGAGCAGTTCTTC.

The chain is built from TRBV28 and TRBJ2-1; D may be TRBD2 (6 bases). CDR1 and CDR2 from the germline V gene are MDHEN and SYDVKM. V was clipped by 9 bases and J by 6 bases, with 18 bases between them. This CDR3 is built from 14 residues. Written as DNA, the CDR3 is TGTGCCAGTACACCGAATATGGGGGGCAATGAGCAGTTCTTC. Residues: CASTPNMGGNEQFF.

V is TRBV27 and J is TRBJ1-1; TRBD1 agrees at 7 bases. There are 13 residues in the CDR3. With V trimmed by 5 bases and J by 9 bases, 9 bases remained unmatched. Germline V gene lookup returns CDR1 MNHEY and CDR2 SMNVEV (reference sequence). CDR3 DNA: TGTGCCAGCAGTACTCCAGGGGGGTTGAAAGCTTTCTTT. It translates to CASSTPGGLKAFF.

V usage is TRBV3-1 (or the pseudogene TRBV3-2) and J usage is TRBJ2-2; 11 bases are shared with TRBD2. Germline CDR1 is LGHDT and CDR2 is YNNKEL (reference sequence). The length of the CDR3 is 20 residues. The ends lost 0 bases at V and 4 bases at J; junction bases unmatched: 13. The CDR3 DNA reads TGTGCCAGCAGCCAAGATGAAACTAGCGGGGGTCTCTACGGCACCGGGGAGCTGTTTTTT. Its translation is CASSQDETSGGLYGTGELFF.

The chain couples TRBV28 to TRBJ1-1; 7 bases are a match to TRBD1. The CDR3 length is 14 residues. Trimming took 6 bases from V and 10 from J; bases not matched to a gene: 14. From germline, CDR1 is MDHEN and CDR2 SYDVKM. CDR3: CASRLDGQEVRAFF. The CDR3 DNA reads TGTGCCAGCAGGCTCGACGGACAGGAGGTTCGAGCTTTCTTT.

The chain recombines TRBV5-4 with TRBJ2-1; tentative D call: TRBD2 (6 bases). The CDR3 totals 13 residues. V lost 2 bases to trimming and J lost 3 bases, with 6 bases between them. Germline V gives CDR1 SGHNT, CDR2 YYREEE (reference sequence). CDR3 DNA sequence: TGTGCCAGCAGCTTTAGCGGCTACAATGAGCAGTTCTTC. Protein: CASSFSGYNEQFF.

The chain carries TRBV7-8 and TRBJ1-2; 10 nucleotides align to TRBD1. Per the germline V gene, CDR1 is SGHVS and CDR2 is FQNEAQ. The ends lost 1 base at V and 8 bases at J; junction bases unmatched: 7. CDR3 length: 15 amino acids. Here the CDR3 reads CASSLGGQGRGGYTF. The CDR3 nucleotides are TGTGCCAGCAGCTTAGGGGGACAGGGGAGGGGAGGCTACACCTTC.

This clone occurred a few times. The chain is built from TRBV6-1 and TRBJ1-1; no definite D call. CDR1 and CDR2 (germline): MNHNS, SASEGT. The CDR3 consists of 13 residues. Trimming shortened V by 3 bases and J by 1 base, and 6 bases separated the two germline ends. Written as DNA, the CDR3 is TGTGCCAGCAGTGACGTCCGGAACACTGAAGCTTTCTTT. Translation gives CASSDVRNTEAFF.

The V gene is TRBV7-2, the J gene TRBJ2-7; 9 nucleotides line up with TRBD2. After removal of 5 bases from V and 2 bases from J, the junction contained 13 bases not matched to a gene. In germline, CDR1 is SGHTA, CDR2 FQGNSA. The length of the CDR3 is 17 residues. This CDR3 reads CASSPKGSSGATYEQYF. CDR3 DNA: TGTGCCAGCAGCCCCAAGGGATCTAGCGGGGCGACCTACGAGCAGTACTTC.

Concerning this clone: Other nucleotide sequences from this sample produce the same CDR3. J is TRBJ2-6 and V is TRBV5-6; D ambiguous. Trimming removed 4 bases at V and 2 bases at J, with 4 bases between. The germline V gene has CDR1 SGHDT and CDR2 YYEEEE. This CDR3 has 13 amino acids. In DNA form, the CDR3 reads TGTGCCAGCAGCCCTGCTGGGGCCAACGTCCTGACTTTC. Protein sequence: CASSPAGANVLTF. Full variable domain (outside the CDR3, taken from reference TRBV5-6 and TRBJ2-6): DAGVTQSPTHLIKTRGQQVTLRCSPKSGHDTVSWYQQALGQGPQFIFQYYEEEERQRGNFPDRFSGHQFPNYSSELNVNALLLGDSALYLCASSPAGANVLTFGAGSRLTVL.

This chain links TRBV4-1 with TRBJ1-1, with TRBD1 matching 9 bases. Germline V lookup: CDR1 MGHRA, CDR2 YSYEKL. The CDR3 is 15 amino acids. The V segment lost 0 bases and the J segment 5 bases; nucleotides outside the gene matches: 4. The CDR3 sequence is CASSQDGTGTTEAFF. The CDR3 DNA is TGCGCCAGCAGCCAAGATGGGACAGGGACAACTGAAGCTTTCTTT.

This rearrangement joins TRBV29-1 to TRBJ1-4, with D perhaps TRBD1 (6 bases). The CDR3 is made up of 13 amino acids. Looked up from germline, CDR1 is SQVTM and CDR2 is ANQGSEA. V dropped 1 base and J dropped 10 bases, with 13 bases sitting between them. The CDR3 region has the DNA TGCAGCGTTGAAGTGGCAGGGGAGGGAAAACTGTTTTTT. The encoded protein is CSVEVAGEGKLFF.

The chain employs TRBV28 and TRBJ2-7; D gene uncertain. The CDR3 runs 15 residues. Germline CDR1 is MDHEN and CDR2 is SYDVKM. Trimming took off 2 bases at V and 5 bases at J, with 16 bases between the two ends. The DNA for the CDR3 is TGTGCCAGCAGTTTAATCTCTCTCGGGTCCCACGAGCAGTACTTC. This gives the protein CASSLISLGSHEQYF.

The rearrangement uses TRBV27 and TRBJ2-7; 11 nucleotides align to TRBD2. The CDR3 is 14 amino acids. Germline trimming cut 3 bases from V and 7 bases from J; bases unmatched to any gene: 5. The germline CDR1 and CDR2 sequences are MNHEY and SMNVEV (reference sequence). The chain's CDR3 is CASSFSGGAEEQYF. CDR3 DNA sequence: TGTGCCAGCAGTTTTAGCGGGGGGGCCGAAGAGCAGTACTTC.

The chain combines TRBV29-1 with TRBJ2-7; 9 positions match TRBD1. CDR3 length: 12 amino acids. CDR1 and CDR2 from the germline V gene are SQVTM and ANQGSEA. In DNA form, the CDR3 reads TGCAGTGTGGGACAGGGCCTCTACGAGCAGTACTTC. Translated: CSVGQGLYEQYF.